This T cell receptor (beta chain) was profiled in a study of T-cell memory formation after mild COVID-19 (dated by TCRdb to the early 2020s). With regard to the full study: TCR sequence clusters from the two donors were largely donor specific. Longitudinal TCRalpha and TCRbeta repertoire sequencing tracked T-cell clones expanding and contracting after mild COVID-19 in a couple of donors. The cohort was made up of two young adult volunteers, one female and one male, who were previously healthy.

Ficoll-Paque density gradient centrifugation was used to isolate PBMCs. The study at large found these results: Whether the second-wave clones peaking on day 37 were SARS-CoV-2 specific was not confirmed. Balanced CD4/CD8 phenotypes were observed for clones contracting from day 15 to 85, whereas a bias towards CD4+ was observed for a second wave of clones expanding from day 15 to 37. The detection of some responding clones in pre-infection memory suggests that pre-existing cross-reactive memory T cells joined the SARS-CoV-2 response. Only a couple of mild cases were covered by the study, and larger cohorts that include severe cases with pre-infection samples were considered necessary. Contracting CD4+ clones were located mainly in the CM and EM memory subsets, whereas CD8+ clones were found to be enriched in EMRA.

Sequencing was performed on an Illumina NovaSeq 6000. Using 5'RACE with constant-segment primers, TCRalpha and TCRbeta cDNA libraries were constructed, with sample barcodes and unique molecular identifiers added in the process. Trizol reagent was used to extract RNA from every sample. Amplification of the libraries took two PCR steps, and the second step added a second sample barcode plus Illumina TruSeq adapters. The libraries were sequenced on an Illumina NovaSeq using 2 x 150 bp paired-end reads. Under the source paper's analysis protocol: Reads were demultiplexed and collapsed into UMI-guided consensus sequences with migec v1.2.7. Using mixcr v2.1.11, UMI consensuses were aligned to TRA and TRB V and J templates and then assembled into clonotypes. A clonotype was counted as expanded or contracted only when both edgeR and NoisET called the clonotype significant, with the noise models trained on biological replicates. edgeR calls used a false discovery rate-adjusted p below 0.01 and a log2 fold-change threshold of 1. As an exploratory analysis of dynamics, max-normalized trajectories of the 1000 most abundant clonotypes were examined by PCA with hierarchical clustering. Separately sequenced CD4+ and CD8+ repertoires were used to assign the CD4 or CD8 phenotype of responding clones. Using fastp trimming at Q25 and MiXCR clonotype assembly, TCRdb reanalyzed the public sequencing data and kept in-frame beta chains. Identical CDR3 protein sequences are pooled into one entry, listed with their most common genes and DNA. For this entry, the V and J calls and clone size follow TCRdb and not the study's own pipeline. This sample has hundreds of thousands of distinct CDR3 sequences in its table, and nearly 25% of those were observed once. Of the sample, roughly an eighth falls within the top ten clones.

On this clonotype itself: The antigen it recognizes is unknown. Per-base quality was not reported, and no clone a single base away is much larger than it.

The sequenced sample was PBMCs or a T cell subset sorted from them (not recorded which). The TCR comes from an adult woman who had mild COVID-19 (a few samples of this study predate the infection). The sample titles of this study are shuffled in the database, so cell type and time point are left out; the donor was told from shared clones.

The base sequence is TGTGCCACCAGCATGTTAGCGGGGGGAGATACGCAGTATTTT. This is translated as CATSMLAGGDTQYF. This receptor chain uses TRBV15 and TRBJ2-3, with 10 bases aligning to TRBD2. Trimming takes 4 bases off V and 5 bases off J; junction bases not matched to a gene: 3. The CDR3, cysteine through phenylalanine, is 14 amino acids long. Only the CDR3 portion is preserved as DNA: 42 bases, with reading frame beginning at the first base. As encoded in the germline V gene (reference sequence), CDR1 is LNHNV while CDR2 is YYDKDF.